One sample yielded the 26 T cell receptor beta chains listed below, sequenced in a study of blood T cell repertoires in COVID-19. Clones were read by immunoSEQ multiplex PCR, and TCRdb kept only the in-frame ones, dropping some. Of around 450,000 clones listed, 87% are singletons. Sample: PBMCs or T cells enriched from blood (not recorded which). The receptors shown here come from a woman aged 18-30 years with acute COVID-19.

This chain links TRBV18 with TRBJ2-7; 9 bases are a match to TRBD1. This CDR3 is built from 14 residues. Unmatched junction bases numbered 5, after V lost 3 bases and J lost 5 bases. CDR1 KGHSH and CDR2 LQKENI come from the germline V gene. The CDR3 sequence is CASSPGQGGNEQYF. The DNA for the CDR3 is TGTGCCAGCTCACCGGGACAGGGAGGCAACGAGCAGTACTTC.

This chain links TRBV3-1 (or the pseudogene TRBV3-2) with TRBJ1-2; D not resolved. The CDR3 spans 12 residues. The germline V gene encodes CDR1 LGHDT and CDR2 YNNKEL (reference sequence). Deletions cut 0 bases from V and 4 bases from J, with 3 bases between. CDR3 sequence: CASSQDLYGYTF. In DNA form, the CDR3 reads TGTGCCAGCAGCCAAGACCTCTATGGCTACACCTTC.

The chain combines TRBV6-2 or TRBV6-3 with TRBJ1-6, with TRBD1 matching over 9 bases. This CDR3 has 15 residues. In germline, CDR1 is MNHEY, CDR2 SVGEGT. V dropped 4 bases and J dropped 10; count of bases not matched to a gene: 8. CDR3 DNA: TGTGCCAGCAGTTTTACGGGACAGGGTGCCTCACCCCTCCACTTT. Amino acids: CASSFTGQGASPLHF.

The chain has TRBV7-8 and TRBJ1-5; TRBD1 matches at 7 bases. CDR1 and CDR2 from the germline V gene are SGHVS and FQNEAQ. The CDR3 totals 16 residues. The J segment lost 4 bases and the V segment lost 0 bases, leaving 6 bases of the junction unmatched. DNA of the CDR3: TGTGCCAGCAGCTTAGCGCCTGAGGGGGCGAATCAGCCCCAGCATTTT. Translation: CASSLAPEGANQPQHF.

The chain has TRBV5-4 and TRBJ1-6, with TRBD1 matching over 9 bases. Germline CDR1 reads SGHNT; CDR2 reads YYREEE (reference sequence). The CDR3 is 14 residues long. V shed 4 bases, J shed 8 bases, and the junction held 4 bases outside the gene matches. CDR3 residues: CASSLGQGHSPLHF. The CDR3 DNA is TGTGCCAGCAGCCTGGGACAGGGTCATTCACCCCTCCACTTT.

Only a few counts were recorded for this clone. The chain employs TRBV14 and TRBJ1-2; no firm D call. From germline, CDR1 is SGHDN and CDR2 FVKESK. This CDR3 is 15 amino acids long. V dropped 4 bases and J dropped 4 bases, with 16 bases sitting between them. The CDR3 nucleotides are TGTGCCAGCAGCCCACCCCTTGAGGTTGGCTATGGCTACACCTTC. Protein: CASSPPLEVGYGYTF.

V is TRBV2 and J is TRBJ1-1, with 7 positions matching TRBD1. CDR3 length: 16 amino acids. Unmatched junction bases numbered 15, after V lost 7 bases and J lost 4 bases. Germline V gene sequence: CDR1 SNHLY, CDR2 FYNNEI. The CDR3 nucleotides are TGTGCCAGCACCGGGACAGAGAACCCCAGAAGCACTGAAGCTTTCTTT. Its translation is CASTGTENPRSTEAFF.

V usage is TRBV10-3 and J usage is TRBJ2-5; 10 bases are a match to TRBD2. This CDR3 is 14 amino acids long. Germline values: CDR1 ENHRY, CDR2 SYGVKD. The V segment lost 8 bases and the J segment 3 bases; nucleotides outside the gene matches: 6. This CDR3 is CAIGTGLAEETQYF. The DNA of the CDR3 is TGTGCCATCGGTACAGGACTAGCGGAAGAGACCCAGTACTTC.

The V call is TRBV13, the J call TRBJ1-5; perhaps TRBD1 as D (5 bases). The CDR3 covers 15 residues. Germline V gene lookup returns CDR1 PRHDT and CDR2 FYEKMQ (reference sequence). V lost 3 bases to trimming and J lost 4 bases, with 13 bases between them. The CDR3 DNA reads as TGTGCCAGCAGCTTGGGGCCGGGGGGAAATCAGCCCCAGCATTTT. As protein: CASSLGPGGNQPQHF. The full variable domain, completed using reference TRBV13 and TRBJ1-5, is AAGVIQSPRHLIKEKRETATLKCYPIPRHDTVYWYQQGPGQDPQFLISFYEKMQSDKGSIPDRFSAQQFSDYHSELNMSSLELGDSALYFCASSLGPGGNQPQHFGDGTRLSIL.

This clone was detected only a few times. The gene calls are TRBV7-9 and TRBJ1-1; 9 bases fit TRBD1. Trimming removed 5 bases from V and 5 bases from J; junction bases left unmatched: 6. In germline, CDR1 is SEHNR, CDR2 FQNEAQ (reference sequence). The CDR3 loop spans 14 amino acids. In DNA, the CDR3 is TGTGCCAGCAGCCTCACAGGGGGCAGGACTGAAGCTTTCTTT. Protein: CASSLTGGRTEAFF.

In DNA form, the CDR3 reads TGCAGCGTTGAGGCGACAGGGGAAGCTTTCTTT. Residues: CSVEATGEAFF. This chain links TRBV29-1 with TRBJ1-1; 7 bases align to TRBD1. This CDR3 spans 11 amino acids. Germline V CDR1 and CDR2: SQVTM, ANQGSEA. With V trimmed by 3 bases and J by 8 bases, 3 bases remained unmatched.

The gene calls are TRBV11-2 and TRBJ2-3, with a weak D call TRBD2 (7 bases). Germline CDR1 SGHAT, CDR2 FQNNGV. This CDR3 has 13 amino acids. The germline V and J ends were trimmed by 8 bases and 2 bases, with 11 bases remaining between them. The CDR3 spells CASGGAHTDTQYF. The DNA of the CDR3 is TGTGCCAGCGGGGGGGCCCACACAGATACGCAGTATTTT.

A word on this clone: The junction shows a germline mismatch at one end, possibly a read error. This sequence joins TRBV27 and TRBJ2-7, with TRBD1 matching 8 bases. The germline V gene encodes CDR1 MNHEY and CDR2 SMNVEV (reference sequence). This CDR3 spans 13 amino acids. The CDR3 loop is CASSPRTGTRLDF. CDR3 sequence (DNA): TGTGCCAGCAGTCCCCGGACAGGGACGAGATTAGACTTC.

The table lists this clone with many counts. The rearrangement uses TRBV6-5 and TRBJ1-6; TRBD1 matches 9 bases. Germline CDR1 and CDR2: MNHEY and SVGAGI. V lost 8 bases, J lost 9 bases, and 8 bases stayed unmatched. The CDR3 spans 14 residues. CDR3 amino acids: CASGRTGGGSPLHF. DNA for the CDR3: TGTGCCAGCGGGCGTACAGGGGGCGGTTCACCCCTCCACTTT.

To note about this clone: An end of the junction does not agree with germline; a read error may underlie this. J is TRBJ1-1 and V is TRBV7-9; the D gene is possibly TRBD1 (6 bases). This CDR3 comprises 14 residues. Per the germline V gene, CDR1 is SEHNR and CDR2 is FQNEAQ (reference sequence). CDR3 protein: CASSSTGMNTEAFF. The CDR3 DNA reads TGTGCCAGCAGCTCAACAGGGATGAATACTGAAGCTTTCTTT.

The CDR3 DNA reads as TGTGCCAGCAGTCACCTAGGTGGCGAGCAGTACTTC. It translates to CASSHLGGEQYF. The V call is TRBV12-3 or TRBV12-4, the J call TRBJ2-7; D is undetermined. The CDR3 runs 12 residues. The germline V and J ends were trimmed by 5 bases and 6 bases, with 11 bases remaining between them.

This rearrangement joins TRBV9 to TRBJ2-1; 7 bases align to TRBD2. CDR3 size: 14 residues. V dropped 0 bases and J dropped 9; count of bases not matched to a gene: 6. Per germline, CDR1 SGDLS and CDR2 YYNGEE. This chain's CDR3 is CASSVVRESIEQFF. The DNA for the CDR3 is TGTGCCAGCAGCGTAGTGCGGGAGTCAATTGAGCAGTTCTTC. The variable domain in full, with the rest retrieved from reference TRBV9 and TRBJ2-1, is DSGVTQTPKHLITATGQRVTLRCSPRSGDLSVYWYQQSLDQGLQFLIQYYNGEERAKGNILERFSAQQFPDLHSELNLSSLELGDSALYFCASSVVRESIEQFFGPGTRLTVL.

The rearrangement joins TRBV29-1 to TRBJ1-2; D is possibly TRBD1 (6 bases). CDR3 length equals 13 residues. V lost 2 bases and J lost 4, with 11 bases in between. CDR1 is SQVTM, CDR2 ANQGSEA, per germline. In nucleotides, the CDR3 is TGCAGCGTTGAACCGGGGGGCAGCTATGGCTACACCTTC. This sequence encodes CSVEPGGSYGYTF. Full variable domain (remainder filled in from reference TRBV29-1 and TRBJ1-2): SAVISQKPSRDICQRGTSLTIQCQVDSQVTMMFWYRQQPGQSLTLIATANQGSEATYESGFVIDKFPISRPNLTFSTLTVSNMSPEDSSIYLCSVEPGGSYGYTFGSGTRLTVV.

The chain carries TRBV4-1 and TRBJ2-7; 8 positions match TRBD1. With V trimmed by 1 base and J by 4 bases, 6 bases remained unmatched. The CDR3 loop spans 15 amino acids. CDR1 MGHRA and CDR2 YSYEKL come from the germline V gene. The CDR3 DNA reads as TGCGCCAGCAGCCAAGTTTGGACAGGGCAGTACGAGCAGTACTTC. This translates into CASSQVWTGQYEQYF.

The chain links TRBV7-2 to TRBJ1-1; the match to TRBD1 covers 8 bases. The CDR3 spans 14 residues. From germline, CDR1 is SGHTA and CDR2 FQGNSA. With V trimmed by 5 bases and J by 6 bases, 8 bases remained unmatched. CDR3 in amino acids: CASSPTGEVSEAFF. In DNA form, the CDR3 reads TGTGCCAGCAGCCCGACAGGGGAGGTCTCTGAAGCTTTCTTT.

V and J are TRBV5-1 and TRBJ2-2; 9 bases are a match to TRBD1. Trimming cost V 4 bases and J 6 bases; bases outside gene matches: 16. Germline V gives CDR1 SGHRS, CDR2 YFSETQ. The CDR3 length is 18 residues. The CDR3 nucleotides are TGCGCCAGCAGCCAAGACAGGGGACAGGGAATCACCCCCGGGGAGCTGTTTTTT. It codes for CASSQDRGQGITPGELFF.

This sequence joins TRBV7-9 and TRBJ1-2, with D perhaps matching TRBD1 (6 bases). V was cut by 4 bases and J by 6 bases, with 12 bases left in between. CDR1 SEHNR and CDR2 FQNEAQ come from the germline V gene (reference sequence). This CDR3 spans 13 amino acids. CDR3 DNA sequence: TGTGCCAGCAGCTCCTACGCAGGGGATGGCTACACCTTC. Its protein product is CASSSYAGDGYTF.

This chain links TRBV10-3 with TRBJ1-5; unclear D gene. Germline CDR1 is ENHRY and CDR2 is SYGVKD. V was cut by 10 bases and J by 3 bases, with 19 bases left in between. The CDR3 runs 15 residues. The CDR3 region is CATRAGLGSNQPQHF. The CDR3, as DNA: TGTGCCACCCGGGCGGGGTTGGGATCCAATCAGCCCCAGCATTTT.

The chain employs TRBV27 and TRBJ2-7; TRBD2 aligns across 11 bases. This CDR3 spans 16 amino acids. CDR1 and CDR2 (germline): MNHEY, SMNVEV (reference sequence). With V trimmed by 1 base and J by 7 bases, 9 bases remained unmatched. CDR3 loop: CASSLFLAGGPREQYF. CDR3 nucleotides: TGTGCCAGCAGTTTATTTTTAGCGGGGGGGCCTCGGGAGCAGTACTTC.

The chain is built from TRBV30 and TRBJ2-7, with 7 bases lining up with TRBD2. Germline assignment: CDR1 GTSNPN and CDR2 SVGIG (reference sequence). This CDR3 is 15 amino acids long. V lost 7 bases, J lost 4 bases, and 16 bases stayed unmatched. The CDR3 sequence: CAYQSASGFGYEQYF. The CDR3 coding sequence is TGTGCCTACCAATCGGCTAGCGGATTCGGATACGAGCAGTACTTC. Together with reference TRBV30 and TRBJ2-7, the CDR3 gives the full variable domain: SQTIHQWPATLVQPVGSPLSLECTVEGTSNPNLYWYRQAAGRGLQLLFYSVGIGQISSEVPQNLSASRPQDRQFILSSKKLLLSDSGFYLCAYQSASGFGYEQYFGPGTRLTVT.

The chain employs TRBV7-2 and TRBJ1-2; D is possibly TRBD1 (5 bases). With 1 base removed from V and 6 bases from J, the gap between germline ends came to 6 bases. The CDR3 spans 12 residues. Germline V gene sequence: CDR1 SGHTA, CDR2 FQGNSA. CDR3 residues: CASSLVRDGYTF. CDR3 bases: TGTGCCAGCAGCTTAGTCAGGGATGGCTACACCTTC.